These 31 T cell receptor beta chains originate from one sample sequenced in a study of T cell responses to AZD1222 COVID-19 vaccine. Generated by immunoSEQ multiplex PCR, the TCRdb table keeps only in-frame clones and is missing some. In the table there are around 110,000 clones, roughly 92% of which are singletons. The sequencing here drew on peripheral blood, taken 28 days after the second AZD1222 dose. These receptor sequences come from an adult who received the AZD1222 COVID-19 vaccine.

This rearrangement joins TRBV27 to TRBJ2-7; D remains unclear. Trimming took off 3 bases at V and 2 bases at J, with 8 bases between the two ends. Germline V lookup: CDR1 MNHEY, CDR2 SMNVEV (reference sequence). CDR3 length equals 13 residues. As DNA, the CDR3 is TGTGCCAGCAGTTTTATGGTTACCTACGAGCAGTACTTC. Protein: CASSFMVTYEQYF.

The CDR3 DNA is TGTGCAAGTCGCCGACAGTTTCAAGATGGCTACACCTTC. Translating gives CASRRQFQDGYTF. The chain couples TRBV12-2 to TRBJ1-2; TRBD1, the table's D call, was not compared with the DNA. TRBV12-2 is a listed pseudogene. This CDR3 has 13 residues.

V is TRBV11-2 and J is TRBJ1-1; D unresolved. The CDR3 has 11 residues. The germline gives CDR1 SGHAT, CDR2 FQNNGV. V was clipped by 4 bases and J by 8 bases, with 8 bases between them. CDR3 sequence (DNA): TGTGCCAGCAGCTCGGGAGTCGAAGCTTTCTTT. This sequence encodes CASSSGVEAFF.

The count of this clone is one. The V call is TRBV27, the J call TRBJ1-5, with D possibly TRBD1 on 5 matching bases. The CDR3 covers 13 residues. V was cut by 6 bases and J by 7 bases, with 13 bases left in between. CDR1 and CDR2 (germline): MNHEY, SMNVEV (reference sequence). CDR3 sequence: CASRAGPGQPQHF. The CDR3 DNA follows: TGTGCCAGCAGGGCAGGGCCTGGCCAGCCCCAGCATTTT.

The gene calls are TRBV28 and TRBJ1-3, with D unclear. In germline, CDR1 is MDHEN, CDR2 SYDVKM. The V and J ends lost 1 base and 3 bases respectively, with 7 bases between them. The CDR3 consists of 14 residues. This chain's CDR3 is CASSLSSDGNTIYF. The CDR3 DNA is TGTGCCAGCAGTTTATCTTCGGATGGAAACACCATATATTTT. The complete variable domain, with remaining parts taken from reference TRBV28 and TRBJ1-3, reads DVKVTQSSRYLVKRTGEKVFLECVQDMDHENMFWYRQDPGLGLRLIYFSYDVKMKEKGDIPEGYSVSREKKERFSLILESASTNQTSMYLCASSLSSDGNTIYFGEGSWLTVV.

V is TRBV5-4 and J is TRBJ2-5; 9 positions agree with TRBD1. The CDR3 has 16 residues. J was trimmed by 4 bases and V by 4 bases; bases with no gene match: 11. In germline, CDR1 is SGHNT, CDR2 YYREEE (reference sequence). The CDR3 sequence is CASSGRDRELGETQYF. In DNA, the CDR3 is TGTGCCAGCAGCGGGAGGGACAGGGAGCTGGGAGAGACCCAGTACTTC.

V usage is TRBV12-3 or TRBV12-4 and J usage is TRBJ2-1; tentative D call: TRBD2 (5 bases). V was clipped by 8 bases and J by 4 bases, with 9 bases between them. The CDR3 spans 12 residues. In DNA, the CDR3 is TGTGCCAGCCTAGCCGCTTACAATGAGCAGTTCTTC. Residues: CASLAAYNEQFF.

V and J are TRBV2 and TRBJ1-2, with 8 nucleotides matching TRBD1. Germline lookup yields CDR1 SNHLY and CDR2 FYNNEI. With 2 bases clipped from V and 6 bases from J, the junction kept 5 bases outside the gene matches. CDR3 length equals 14 residues. In DNA, the CDR3 is TGTGCCAGCAGTGAAACTACAGGGGGTAATGGCTACACCTTC. This gives the protein CASSETTGGNGYTF.

In this sample, this clone turned up a few times. The rearrangement links TRBV7-2 to TRBJ1-1; D is possibly TRBD1 (6 bases). V was shortened by 2 bases and J by 10 bases, with 23 bases between the two germline ends. This CDR3 spans 16 amino acids. Germline values: CDR1 SGHTA, CDR2 FQGNSA. Written as DNA, the CDR3 is TGTGCCAGCAGCTTATCGGTGGGACACCCACAACAGGGAGCTTTCTTT. Amino acid sequence: CASSLSVGHPQQGAFF. The full variable domain, with the rest looked up from reference TRBV7-2 and TRBJ1-1, is GAGVSQSPSNKVTEKGKDVELRCDPISGHTALYWYRQSLGQGLEFLIYFQGNSAPDKSGLPSDRFSAERTGGSVSTLTIQRTQQEDSAVYLCASSLSVGHPQQGAFFGQGTRLTVV.

The CDR3 coding sequence is TGTGCCAGCAGAGCCGGCTGGGACTATACAAAGACCCAGTACTTC. It specifies CASRAGWDYTKTQYF. The chain is built from TRBV6-5 and TRBJ2-5, with 7 bases aligning to TRBD2. V lost 6 bases to trimming and J lost 6 bases; unmatched junction nucleotides: 13. CDR3 length: 15 amino acids. From germline, CDR1 is MNHEY and CDR2 SVGAGI.

This rearrangement joins TRBV2 to TRBJ1-5; weak D call: TRBD1 (5 bases). The germline V gene has CDR1 SNHLY and CDR2 FYNNEI. The CDR3 totals 15 residues. Deletions cut 8 bases from V and 2 bases from J, with 16 bases between. The CDR3 spells CASARGRMGNQPQHF. As DNA, the CDR3 is TGTGCCAGCGCTAGGGGACGGATGGGCAATCAGCCCCAGCATTTT.

This clone was detected only once. V usage is TRBV28 and J usage is TRBJ1-2; 7 bases match TRBD1. The CDR3 loop spans 15 amino acids. V trimming: 7 bases; J trimming: 4 bases; junction bases outside the gene matches: 12. Germline V gives CDR1 MDHEN, CDR2 SYDVKM. The CDR3 region is CASNRQGTHLYGYTF. The CDR3 region has the DNA TGTGCCAGCAACCGACAGGGAACCCACCTCTATGGCTACACCTTC.

This clone was observed once. The chain is built from TRBV2 and TRBJ1-1; D remains unclear. This CDR3 has 13 amino acids. Germline-derived CDR1 and CDR2 are SNHLY and FYNNEI. Trimming cost V 4 bases and J 4 bases, with 10 bases left between them. The CDR3 DNA sequence: TGTGCCAGCAGTGGCGGGGTGGTCACTGAAGCTTTCTTT. Amino acids: CASSGGVVTEAFF.

The V call is TRBV11-2, the J call TRBJ1-5; D not resolved. Trimming took off 0 bases at V and 7 bases at J, with 7 bases between the two ends. The CDR3 contains 13 residues. Germline V gives CDR1 SGHAT, CDR2 FQNNGV. Written as DNA, the CDR3 is TGTGCCAGCAGCTTAGAGGTGTCCCAGCCCCAGCATTTT. The encoded protein is CASSLEVSQPQHF.

The chain uses TRBV5-1 and TRBJ2-3, with D unresolved. The CDR3 is 13 amino acids. CDR1 SGHRS and CDR2 YFSETQ come from the germline V gene. The V and J ends lost 4 bases and 1 base respectively, with 7 bases between them. CDR3 loop: CASSLGRTDTQYF. In DNA form, the CDR3 reads TGCGCCAGCAGCCTTGGGCGCACAGATACGCAGTATTTT.

The chain uses TRBV6-5 and TRBJ2-5; D is unresolved. V shed 8 bases and J shed 5 bases, with 12 bases lying between them. The germline V gene has CDR1 MNHEY and CDR2 SVGAGI. The CDR3 totals 12 residues. The CDR3, as DNA: TGTGCCAGCGCCCCCCTCGGGGAGACCCAGTACTTC. Its protein product is CASAPLGETQYF.

The gene calls are TRBV6-5 and TRBJ1-2; 9 bases line up with TRBD1. The germline gives CDR1 MNHEY, CDR2 SVGAGI. V trimming: 0 bases; J trimming: 5 bases; junction bases outside the gene matches: 4. The CDR3 consists of 15 residues. The DNA of the CDR3 is TGTGCCAGCAGTTACTCAATGACAGGGGGTTATGGCTACACCTTC. Translation: CASSYSMTGGYGYTF.

This chain links TRBV6-5 with TRBJ1-1; possibly TRBD1 for D (6 bases). CDR1 is MNHEY and CDR2 is SVGAGI in the germline V gene. The CDR3 extends over 14 amino acids. V shed 6 bases and J shed 5 bases, with 16 bases lying between them. This CDR3 is CASRPRGGLTEAFF. CDR3 sequence (DNA): TGTGCCAGCAGACCCCGGGGGGGGCTTACTGAAGCTTTCTTT.

This clone was counted once. The CDR3 DNA is TGTGCCAGCAGCTTTCAACAGGCGGGCACTGAAGCTTTCTTT. Its translation is CASSFQQAGTEAFF. V usage is TRBV11-2 and J usage is TRBJ1-1; possibly TRBD1 for D (5 bases). Trimming removed 3 bases from V and 4 bases from J, with 12 bases in between. This CDR3 has 14 residues. Germline loops: CDR1 SGHAT, CDR2 FQNNGV.

The chain couples TRBV5-4 to TRBJ2-2, with 7 bases identical to TRBD1. CDR1 is SGHNT and CDR2 is YYREEE in the germline V gene (reference sequence). V lost 2 bases to trimming and J lost 4 bases; unmatched junction nucleotides: 2. The CDR3 is 14 amino acids. The CDR3 sequence is CASSFPGGTGELFF. The CDR3 coding sequence is TGTGCCAGCAGCTTTCCAGGGGGCACCGGGGAGCTGTTTTTT.

The J gene is TRBJ1-4, the V gene TRBV6-5, with D hard to call. The CDR3 contains 12 residues. V shed 6 bases and J shed 3 bases, with 5 bases lying between them. CDR1 and CDR2 from the germline V gene are MNHEY and SVGAGI. CDR3 sequence: CASRGSNEKLFF. Here the CDR3 DNA reads TGTGCCAGCAGGGGCTCTAATGAAAAACTGTTTTTT.

The chain recombines TRBV9 with TRBJ1-1; D gene unclear. The germline V and J ends were trimmed by 4 bases and 2 bases, with 12 bases remaining between them. CDR3 length: 14 amino acids. Germline V gives CDR1 SGDLS, CDR2 YYNGEE. The CDR3 is CASSRSAANTEAFF. CDR3 nucleotide sequence: TGTGCCAGCAGCCGCTCCGCAGCTAACACTGAAGCTTTCTTT.

The CDR3 loop reads CASSLGTANYGYTF. CDR3 sequence (DNA): TGTGCCAGCAGCTTGGGGACAGCCAACTATGGCTACACCTTC. The chain joins TRBV5-4 to TRBJ1-2, with D tentatively TRBD1 (6 bases). The V gene's germline CDR1 is SGHNT and CDR2 YYREEE (reference sequence). The CDR3 consists of 14 residues. Trimming left V 0 bases short and J 2 bases short, with 8 bases between.

The V call is TRBV7-3, the J call TRBJ2-7, with D perhaps being TRBD1 or TRBD2 (5 bases each). The CDR3 consists of 15 residues. Trimming removed 4 bases from V and 6 bases from J, with 19 bases in between. Germline CDR1 SGHTA, CDR2 FQGTGA. For the CDR3, the DNA is TGTGCCAGCAGCTCCCCCCCGGGACCCTTGTGCGAGCAGTACTTC. It encodes CASSSPPGPLCEQYF. The variable domain in full, completed from reference TRBV7-3 and TRBJ2-7, reads GAGVSQTPSNKVTEKGKYVELRCDPISGHTALYWYRQSLGQGPEFLIYFQGTGAADDSGLPNDRFFAVRPEGSVSTLKIQRTERGDSAVYLCASSSPPGPLCEQYFGPGTRLTVT.

This chain links TRBV3-1 (or the pseudogene TRBV3-2) with TRBJ1-2, with 7 bases lining up with TRBD1. The CDR3 sequence is 12 residues long. The V gene end was trimmed by 6 bases and the J gene end by 6 bases; junction bases not matched to a gene: 4. Germline CDR1 is LGHDT and CDR2 is YNNKEL (reference sequence). The CDR3: CASREGQNGYTF. The DNA for the CDR3 is TGTGCCAGCAGGGAGGGACAGAATGGCTACACCTTC.

J is TRBJ1-5 and V is TRBV19; 8 bases match TRBD1. The CDR3 is 18 amino acids. CDR1 and CDR2 from the germline V gene are LNHDA and SQIVND (reference sequence). The trim removed 5 bases at V and 0 bases at J, leaving 12 bases unmatched. CDR3 sequence (DNA): TGTGCCAGTAGTCCACGGACAGGGCTGCTTTATAGCAATCAGCCCCAGCATTTT. Residues: CASSPRTGLLYSNQPQHF.

The chain carries TRBV10-3 and TRBJ2-2; the match to TRBD2 covers 10 bases. The trim removed 3 bases at V and 3 bases at J, leaving 4 bases unmatched. Looked up from germline, CDR1 is ENHRY and CDR2 is SYGVKD. The CDR3 covers 16 residues. CDR3 loop: CAISESGRADTGELFF. As DNA, the CDR3 is TGTGCCATCAGTGAAAGCGGGAGGGCCGACACCGGGGAGCTGTTTTTT.

This clone was detected once. V and J are TRBV4-1 and TRBJ2-2, with 10 bases identical to TRBD2. Germline CDR1 reads MGHRA; CDR2 reads YSYEKL. The junction had 3 bases not matched to a gene; V was cut back by 2 bases and J by 3 bases. This CDR3 has 16 amino acids. The CDR3, as DNA: TGCGCCAGCAGCCAAAGGACTAGCGGTTACACCGGGGAGCTGTTTTTT. Protein sequence: CASSQRTSGYTGELFF.

This chain links TRBV18 with TRBJ1-5; D possibly corresponds to TRBD1 (6 bases). CDR3 length equals 16 residues. Between the trimmed V and J ends, which lost 3 bases and 5 bases, there was a span of 17 bases. Germline values: CDR1 KGHSH, CDR2 LQKENI. The CDR3 is CASSPNRGEGDQPQHF. In DNA form, the CDR3 reads TGTGCCAGCTCACCGAATAGGGGCGAGGGGGATCAGCCCCAGCATTTT.

This clone was counted a single time. The chain has TRBV11-3 and TRBJ2-3; the D is unclear. Germline CDR1 is SGHNT and CDR2 is YENEEA. With 0 bases removed from V and 0 bases from J, the gap between germline ends came to 25 bases. This CDR3 comprises 21 residues. CDR3: CASSLDPRRIIANESTDTQYF. The CDR3 DNA follows: TGTGCCAGCAGCTTAGATCCCCGACGGATTATTGCCAACGAAAGCACAGATACGCAGTATTTT. Combining the CDR3 with reference TRBV11-3 and TRBJ2-3 gives the whole variable domain EAGVVQSPRYKIIEKKQPVAFWCNPISGHNTLYWYLQNLGQGPELLIRYENEEAVDDSQLPKDRFSAERLKGVDSTLKIQPAELGDSAVYLCASSLDPRRIIANESTDTQYFGPGTRLTVL.

This clone was counted between two and nine times. The chain couples TRBV20-1 to TRBJ2-1; D not certain. The germline V gene has CDR1 DFQATT and CDR2 SNEGSKA (reference sequence). The CDR3 is made up of 11 amino acids. V lost 3 bases and J lost 4, with 4 bases in between. The CDR3 region has the DNA TGCAGTGCTAGTCCTTACAATGAGCAGTTCTTC. Protein sequence: CSASPYNEQFF.